These 25 T cell receptor beta chains came from one sample sequenced in a study of cytomegalovirus exposure and HLA in healthy donors. It was with 60 Vbeta and 13 Jbeta primers that the PCR ran. TCRdb's table, derived via immunoSEQ multiplex PCR, lists solely in-frame clones and lacks some. The data hold 120,000 or so clones, with 75% observed a single time. Material for sequencing was PBMCs. The receptors were sampled from a woman aged 40 to 49 in good health and CMV-seropositive.

This clone was seen only a few times. The chain recombines TRBV2 with TRBJ1-2; 12 bases are a match to TRBD1. Germline lookup yields CDR1 SNHLY and CDR2 FYNNEI. This CDR3 has 17 amino acids. V shed 7 bases, J shed 4 bases, and the junction held 13 bases outside the gene matches. CDR3 in amino acids: CASKPGTGGAGGYGYTF. CDR3 nucleotides: TGTGCCAGCAAACCCGGGACAGGGGGCGCTGGTGGCTATGGCTACACCTTC.

This clone was observed a handful of times. The rearrangement joins TRBV7-2 to TRBJ2-1; 15 positions agree with TRBD2. Germline lookup yields CDR1 SGHTA and CDR2 FQGNSA. CDR3 length equals 18 residues. V lost 5 bases, J lost 3 bases, and 8 bases stayed unmatched. The CDR3 DNA reads as TGTGCCAGCAGCCCCCTTGGACTAGCGGGAGGGCACTACAATGAGCAGTTCTTC. This sequence encodes CASSPLGLAGGHYNEQFF.

This chain uses TRBV7-9 with TRBJ2-1; 11 nucleotides match TRBD1. V was clipped by 4 bases and J by 8 bases; unmatched bases: 7. Per germline, CDR1 SEHNR and CDR2 FQNEAQ (reference sequence). The CDR3 has 15 amino acids. CDR3 in amino acids: CASSSGTGGFDEQFF. The CDR3 DNA sequence: TGTGCCAGCAGCTCCGGGACAGGGGGTTTCGATGAGCAGTTCTTC.

This clone was seen just once. The V gene is TRBV6-1, the J gene TRBJ2-5; 8 positions agree with TRBD2. Germline CDR1 MNHNS, CDR2 SASEGT. This CDR3 has 15 amino acids. V dropped 5 bases and J dropped 4; count of bases not matched to a gene: 9. CDR3 amino acids: CASSTPGGLLETQYF. The DNA for the CDR3 is TGTGCCAGCAGTACCCCGGGGGGGCTCTTAGAGACCCAGTACTTC.

The chain joins TRBV27 to TRBJ2-5; D is unresolved. The CDR3 runs to 16 residues. V gave up 0 bases and J gave up 5 bases, with 16 bases separating them. The germline V gene encodes CDR1 MNHEY and CDR2 SMNVEV (reference sequence). CDR3 bases: TGTGCCAGCAGTTTATCCCTCGGCGGCTCTAGGGAGACCCAGTACTTC. It specifies CASSLSLGGSRETQYF.

The rearrangement links TRBV5-4 to TRBJ2-5; no definite D call. Trimming left V 4 bases short and J 2 bases short, with 12 bases between. Germline lookup yields CDR1 SGHNT and CDR2 YYREEE (reference sequence). The CDR3 totals 14 residues. The DNA for the CDR3 is TGTGCCAGCAGCCCCGACACCTCACAAGAGACCCAGTACTTC. Translation: CASSPDTSQETQYF.

The CDR3 DNA reads TGTGCCAGCAGTTACGATCGGGTCACTGAAGCTTTCTTT. Translated, it gives CASSYDRVTEAFF. The J gene is TRBJ1-1, the V gene TRBV6-5, with D unresolved. Germline CDR1 MNHEY, CDR2 SVGAGI. This CDR3 is 13 amino acids long. The V end was cut by 2 bases, the J end by 4 bases, with 8 bases between.

A remark on this clone: A read error may produce the germline difference seen at one junction end. The chain uses TRBV7-3 and TRBJ2-1; 11 positions agree with TRBD2. Germline loops: CDR1 SGHTA, CDR2 FQGTGA. The CDR3 loop spans 14 amino acids. The CDR3 protein is CASSYDGTSGGTVF. The CDR3 nucleotides read TGTGCCAGCAGCTACGACGGGACTAGCGGTGGAACGGTCTTC.

This clone was picked up one time. J is TRBJ2-3 and V is TRBV5-1; TRBD2 matches at 11 bases. CDR3 length: 15 residues. V trimming: 2 bases; J trimming: 3 bases; junction bases outside the gene matches: 2. Germline V gene lookup returns CDR1 SGHRS and CDR2 YFSETQ. The CDR3 protein is CASSFSSGGTDTQYF. CDR3 sequence (DNA): TGCGCCAGCAGCTTCTCTAGCGGGGGGACAGATACGCAGTATTTT.

The V gene is TRBV4-3, the J gene TRBJ2-2; TRBD2 agrees at 8 bases. Per germline, CDR1 LGHNA and CDR2 YSLEER. V trimming: 1 base; J trimming: 7 bases; junction bases outside the gene matches: 11. This CDR3 is 17 amino acids long. The CDR3 spells CASSQGIGGASRGELFF. The CDR3, as DNA: TGCGCCAGCAGCCAAGGTATCGGGGGGGCCTCCCGCGGGGAGCTGTTTTTT.

The V call is TRBV6-5, the J call TRBJ1-5; perhaps TRBD1 as D (5 bases). The CDR3 sequence is 15 residues long. The V end lost 4 bases, the J end lost 0 bases, and 10 bases lay between the germline ends. The V gene's germline CDR1 is MNHEY and CDR2 SVGAGI. The CDR3 DNA is TGTGCCAGCAGTTCCGACAGTTATAGCAATCAGCCCCAGCATTTT. This translates into CASSSDSYSNQPQHF.

The chain links TRBV7-9 to TRBJ1-2; D remains ambiguous. Germline CDR1 SEHNR, CDR2 FQNEAQ (reference sequence). Trimming removed 6 bases from V and 3 bases from J, with 17 bases in between. The CDR3 is 15 residues long. Written as DNA, the CDR3 is TGTGCCAGCAGAAGGAAGGATAACAGCTACTATGGCTACACCTTC. Translation: CASRRKDNSYYGYTF.

This clone was picked up a small number of times. The chain carries TRBV14 and TRBJ2-1; 8 nucleotides align to TRBD2. CDR3 length equals 15 residues. Germline assignment: CDR1 SGHDN and CDR2 FVKESK. V lost 4 bases, J lost 5 bases, and 7 bases stayed unmatched. CDR3 coding DNA: TGTGCCAGCAGCCCGGGGGCGGGAGGCAACAATGAGCAGTTCTTC. Protein sequence: CASSPGAGGNNEQFF.

This clone was seen only a few times. This chain uses TRBV30 with TRBJ2-1; a possible D gene is TRBD1 (7 bases). The V and J ends lost 8 bases and 5 bases respectively, with 28 bases between them. The CDR3 loop spans 17 amino acids. The germline gives CDR1 GTSNPN, CDR2 SVGIG (reference sequence). The CDR3 sequence: CARGPGDTSRTNNEQFF. The CDR3 DNA follows: TGTGCCAGGGGGCCGGGGGACACTTCAAGGACCAACAATGAGCAGTTCTTC.

The V gene is TRBV4-2, the J gene TRBJ2-3; the D gene is possibly TRBD1 (5 bases). This CDR3 contains 14 residues. Germline assignment: CDR1 LGHNA and CDR2 YNFKEQ. The V end lost 0 bases, the J end lost 3 bases, and 7 bases lay between the germline ends. CDR3 region: CASSQDRETDTQYF. The DNA of the CDR3 is TGTGCCAGCAGCCAAGACAGGGAAACAGATACGCAGTATTTT.

The V and J genes are TRBV7-3 and TRBJ2-1; TRBD2 might be the D (6 bases). Trimming shortened V by 5 bases and J by 9 bases, and 17 bases separated the two germline ends. The CDR3 has 14 residues. In germline, CDR1 is SGHTA, CDR2 FQGTGA. CDR3 coding DNA: TGTGCCAGCAGCATTGAGGTTAGCGGTGGTGAGCAGTTCTTC. Translated: CASSIEVSGGEQFF.

CDR3 region: CSAEGPNLYEQYF. CDR3 coding DNA: TGCAGCGCGGAGGGACCGAACTTGTACGAGCAGTACTTC. This sequence joins TRBV29-1 and TRBJ2-7, with a weak D call TRBD2 (6 bases). CDR1 SQVTM and CDR2 ANQGSEA come from the germline V gene. This CDR3 spans 13 amino acids. Trimming shortened V by 7 bases and J by 4 bases, and 17 bases separated the two germline ends.

CDR3 DNA sequence: TGTGCCAGCCGTATGGACAGGGGGCGTTCGATTCAAGAGACCCAGTACTTC. This encodes CASRMDRGRSIQETQYF. The chain combines TRBV28 with TRBJ2-5; TRBD1 matches at 11 bases. The CDR3 extends over 17 amino acids. From germline, CDR1 is MDHEN and CDR2 SYDVKM. The V gene end was trimmed by 8 bases and the J gene end by 2 bases; junction bases not matched to a gene: 13. The complete variable domain, with remaining parts taken from reference TRBV28 and TRBJ2-5, reads DVKVTQSSRYLVKRTGEKVFLECVQDMDHENMFWYRQDPGLGLRLIYFSYDVKMKEKGDIPEGYSVSREKKERFSLILESASTNQTSMYLCASRMDRGRSIQETQYFGPGTRLLVL.

The V and J genes are TRBV5-1 and TRBJ2-3, with 14 bases lining up with TRBD2. The ends lost 3 bases at V and 0 bases at J; junction bases unmatched: 3. Germline V CDR1 and CDR2: SGHRS, YFSETQ. The CDR3 consists of 17 residues. The CDR3, as DNA: TGCGCCAGCAGCTCGGGACTAGCGGGAGCTAGCACAGATACGCAGTATTTT. Amino acids: CASSSGLAGASTDTQYF. Full variable domain (outside the CDR3, taken from reference TRBV5-1 and TRBJ2-3): KAGVTQTPRYLIKTRGQQVTLSCSPISGHRSVSWYQQTPGQGLQFLFEYFSETQRNKGNFPGRFSGRQFSNSRSEMNVSTLELGDSALYLCASSSGLAGASTDTQYFGPGTRLTVL.

This chain joins TRBV5-1 and TRBJ2-1; TRBD2 matches 8 bases. Per the germline V gene, CDR1 is SGHRS and CDR2 is YFSETQ. The CDR3 totals 13 residues. V gave up 7 bases and J gave up 8 bases; unmatched junction bases: 8. The CDR3 region is CASRSGKGDEQFF. CDR3 coding DNA: TGCGCCAGCCGTAGCGGGAAGGGAGATGAGCAGTTCTTC.

The gene calls are TRBV11-3 and TRBJ2-3, with D maybe TRBD1 (5 bases). The length of the CDR3 is 18 residues. The germline V and J ends were trimmed by 2 bases and 4 bases, with 22 bases remaining between them. Germline CDR1 SGHNT, CDR2 YENEEA. The CDR3 is CASSLSRQQPPESDTQYF. CDR3 nucleotide sequence: TGTGCCAGCAGCTTAAGCCGACAGCAGCCTCCGGAGTCAGATACGCAGTATTTT.

This chain connects TRBV27 to TRBJ2-7; maybe TRBD1 (6 bases). Germline V gives CDR1 MNHEY, CDR2 SMNVEV (reference sequence). Trimming cost V 2 bases and J 5 bases, with 10 bases left between them. This CDR3 is 13 amino acids long. The CDR3 region has the DNA TGTGCCAGCAGTTTACGCAGGGGAAACGAGCAGTACTTC. Translation gives CASSLRRGNEQYF.

The CDR3 nucleotides are TGTGCCAGCAGCGTGGAGAGCGGGGTAACTAATGAAAAACTGTTTTTT. Amino acid sequence: CASSVESGVTNEKLFF. The chain uses TRBV9 and TRBJ1-4; no reliable D call. CDR3 length equals 16 residues. V lost 2 bases to trimming and J lost 1 base, with 12 bases between them. The germline V gene encodes CDR1 SGDLS and CDR2 YYNGEE. The variable domain in full, completed from reference TRBV9 and TRBJ1-4, reads DSGVTQTPKHLITATGQRVTLRCSPRSGDLSVYWYQQSLDQGLQFLIQYYNGEERAKGNILERFSAQQFPDLHSELNLSSLELGDSALYFCASSVESGVTNEKLFFGSGTQLSVL.

The chain uses TRBV28 and TRBJ2-7; D perhaps matches TRBD2 (7 bases). CDR1 and CDR2 (germline): MDHEN, SYDVKM. This CDR3 region has 13 residues. Trimming took off 8 bases at V and 3 bases at J, with 14 bases between the two ends. CDR3 protein: CASGGGGDYEQYF. CDR3 in DNA: TGTGCCAGCGGGGGAGGGGGGGACTACGAGCAGTACTTC.

This chain connects TRBV9 to TRBJ2-5; perhaps TRBD2 as D (6 bases). Trimming left V 4 bases short and J 9 bases short, with 25 bases between. Germline CDR1 reads SGDLS; CDR2 reads YYNGEE. This CDR3 contains 16 residues. The CDR3 region has the DNA TGTGCCAGCAGCCAACGTATGGGGGGAGGCCAGTCGGCCCAGTACTTC. Translating it yields CASSQRMGGGQSAQYF.